This T cell receptor beta chain was captured in a study of T cells in Graves' hyperthyroidism and ophthalmopathy. This CDR3 is 16 amino acids long. Germline V gene sequence: CDR1 SNHLY, CDR2 FYNNEI. Amplification of TCR beta CDR3 regions used RNA as the template. Initially, a first-round RT-PCR of the TCR CDR3 employed the HTBI primer set. TCRdb reprocessed the multiplex PCR reads with MiXCR, giving one entry per CDR3 protein. The table shows about 610,000 distinct CDR3 sequences, with about 45% occurring only once. As for this clonotype: Germline and junction disagree at one end, which may indicate a read error.

The chain employs TRBV2 and TRBJ2-2; D is tentatively TRBD1 or TRBD2 (6 bases each). The sample comprised peripheral blood or thyroid tissue (not recorded which). The origin of this receptor is a woman aged 18-30 years with Graves' hyperthyroidism. The CDR3 region has the DNA TGTGCCAGCAGTGGACTTGGCGGGGACAACACCGGGGAGCTGTCTTGG. Its protein product is CASSGLGGDNTGELSW.